The present TCR beta chain was sequenced within a study of response to subunit inactivated influenza vaccine. Study outcomes and limitations: That few new T cells are recruited by each seasonal influenza vaccination was the authors' suggestion.

J was trimmed by 0 bases and V by 1 base; bases with no gene match: 6. Germline lookup yields CDR1 LGHDT and CDR2 YNNKEL (reference sequence). The CDR3 is 16 residues long. Via MiXCR, TCRdb re-called the RT-PCR reads, giving one row per CDR3 protein. There are roughly 700,000 distinct CDR3 sequences in the sample; around 14% occur only once, and 5.5% to 7% lies in the top ten. On this clonotype itself: Its antigen remains unidentified.

This material consisted of PBMCs from blood, taken approximately 15 days before vaccination. The TCR was taken from a man aged 50 to 60 who received an inactivated influenza vaccine. The chain is built from TRBV3-1 and TRBJ2-7; 7 bases line up with TRBD2. The chain's CDR3 is CASSQVSRGGSYEQYF. The CDR3 DNA is TGTGCCAGCAGCCAAGTCTCGCGCGGGGGCTCCTACGAGCAGTACTTC.